The present TCR beta chain was sequenced within a study of CD8+ T cells in alopecia areata. Concerning this clone itself: The antigen is not known.

Trimming cost V 3 bases and J 7 bases, with 16 bases left between them. Germline values: CDR1 LNHDA, CDR2 SQIVND (reference sequence). The CDR3 contains 15 residues. Study-wide results and caveats: Possibly because of HLA-related factors, TCR sharing was less clear across patients than in mice.

Extracted from the samples, RNA was reverse transcribed into cDNA to serve as the sequencing template. Generated by immunoSEQ multiplex PCR, the TCRdb table keeps only in-frame clones and is missing some. The table records 100,000 to 150,000 clones, about two fifths of them present only once. This TCR derives from a human donor with alopecia areata. The source material was CD4+ T cells sorted from blood. The V and J genes are TRBV19 and TRBJ2-1, with D tentatively TRBD1 or TRBD2 (5 bases each). Here the CDR3 reads CASSISGPGFNEQFF. The CDR3 region has the DNA TGTGCCAGTAGTATCTCGGGGCCGGGGTTTAATGAGCAGTTCTTC.